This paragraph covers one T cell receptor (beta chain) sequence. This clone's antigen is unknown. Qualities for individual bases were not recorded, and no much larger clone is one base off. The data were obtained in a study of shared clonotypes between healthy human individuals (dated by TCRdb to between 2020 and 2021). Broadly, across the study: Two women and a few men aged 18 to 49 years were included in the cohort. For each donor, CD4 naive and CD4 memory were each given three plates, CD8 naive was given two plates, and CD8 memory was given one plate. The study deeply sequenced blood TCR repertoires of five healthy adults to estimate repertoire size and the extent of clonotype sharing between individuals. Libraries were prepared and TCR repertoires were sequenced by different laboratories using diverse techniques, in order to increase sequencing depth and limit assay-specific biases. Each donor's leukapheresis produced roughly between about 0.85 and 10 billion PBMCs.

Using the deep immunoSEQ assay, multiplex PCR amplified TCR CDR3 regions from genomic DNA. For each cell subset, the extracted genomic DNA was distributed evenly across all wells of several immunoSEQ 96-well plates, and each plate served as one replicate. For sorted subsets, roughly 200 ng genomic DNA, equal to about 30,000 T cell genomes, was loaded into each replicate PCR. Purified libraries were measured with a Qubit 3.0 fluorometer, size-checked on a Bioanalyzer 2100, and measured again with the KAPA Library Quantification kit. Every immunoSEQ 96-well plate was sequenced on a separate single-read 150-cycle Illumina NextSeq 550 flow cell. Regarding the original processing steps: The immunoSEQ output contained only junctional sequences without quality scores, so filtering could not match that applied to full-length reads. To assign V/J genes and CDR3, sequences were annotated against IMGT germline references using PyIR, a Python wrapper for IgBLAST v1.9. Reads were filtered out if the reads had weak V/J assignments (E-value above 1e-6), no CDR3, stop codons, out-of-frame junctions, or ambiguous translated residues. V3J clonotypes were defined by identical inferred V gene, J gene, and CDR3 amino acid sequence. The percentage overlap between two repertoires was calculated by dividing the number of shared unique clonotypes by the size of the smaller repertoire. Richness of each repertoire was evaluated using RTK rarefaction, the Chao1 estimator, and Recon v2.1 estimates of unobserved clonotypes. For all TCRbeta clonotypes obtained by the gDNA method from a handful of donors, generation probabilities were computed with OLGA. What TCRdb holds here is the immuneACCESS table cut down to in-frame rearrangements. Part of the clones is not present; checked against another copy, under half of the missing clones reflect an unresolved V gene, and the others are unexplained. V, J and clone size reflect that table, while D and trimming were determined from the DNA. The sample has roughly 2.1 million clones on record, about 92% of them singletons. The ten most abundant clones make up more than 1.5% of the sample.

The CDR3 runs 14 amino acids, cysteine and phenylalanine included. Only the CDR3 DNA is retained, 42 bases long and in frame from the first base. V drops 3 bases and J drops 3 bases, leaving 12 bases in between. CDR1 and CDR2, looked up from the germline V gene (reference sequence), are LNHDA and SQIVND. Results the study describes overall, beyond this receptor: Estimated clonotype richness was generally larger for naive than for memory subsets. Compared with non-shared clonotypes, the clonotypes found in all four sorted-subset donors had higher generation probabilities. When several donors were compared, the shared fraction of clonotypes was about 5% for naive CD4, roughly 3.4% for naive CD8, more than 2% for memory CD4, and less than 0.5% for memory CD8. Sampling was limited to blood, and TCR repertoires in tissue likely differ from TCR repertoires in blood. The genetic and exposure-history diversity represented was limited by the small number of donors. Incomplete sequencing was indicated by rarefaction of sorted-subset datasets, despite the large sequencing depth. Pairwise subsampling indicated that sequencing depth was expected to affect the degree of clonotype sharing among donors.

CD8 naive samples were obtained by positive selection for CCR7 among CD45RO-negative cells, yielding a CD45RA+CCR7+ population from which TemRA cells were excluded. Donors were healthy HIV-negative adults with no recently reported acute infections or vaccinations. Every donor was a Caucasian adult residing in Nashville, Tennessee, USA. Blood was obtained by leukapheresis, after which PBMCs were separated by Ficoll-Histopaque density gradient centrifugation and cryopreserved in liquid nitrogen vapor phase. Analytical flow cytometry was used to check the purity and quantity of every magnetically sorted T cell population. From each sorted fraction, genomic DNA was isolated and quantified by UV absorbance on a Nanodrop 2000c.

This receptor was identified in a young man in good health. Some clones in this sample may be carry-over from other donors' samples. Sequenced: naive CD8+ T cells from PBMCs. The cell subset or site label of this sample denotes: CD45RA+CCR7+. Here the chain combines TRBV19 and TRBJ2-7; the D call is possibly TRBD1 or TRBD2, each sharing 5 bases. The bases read TGTGCCAGTAGTATTGGGGGAGTATACTACGAGCAGTACTTC. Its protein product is CASSIGGVYYEQYF.